Below are 9 T cell receptor beta chains sequenced from a single sample in a study of spatial heterogeneity in lung cancer. MiXCR was run by TCRdb on the 5' RACE reads, yielding one entry per CDR3 protein. Of under 25,000 distinct CDR3 sequences listed, just under 7% were seen once; the top ten hold 13% to 15%. Time point given: sample taken at primary tumor resection. Sequencing of whole RNA from tumor, nontumor lung or frozen PBMC involved no sorting. Here the sequenced sample was PBMCs, taken at surgery. The receptors come from a male donor with early-stage non-small cell lung cancer.

The chain employs TRBV6-6 and TRBJ2-1, with a possible D match to TRBD2 (6 bases). The CDR3 length is 13 residues. Trimming took off 0 bases at V and 7 bases at J, with 7 bases between the two ends. Germline V gene sequence: CDR1 MNHNY, CDR2 SVGAGI (reference sequence). CDR3 DNA sequence: TGTGCCAGCAGTTACTCGCGGGATAATGAGCAGTTCTTC. Residues: CASSYSRDNEQFF.

This clonotype occurred many times. The V and J genes are TRBV15 and TRBJ1-2, with 7 bases fitting TRBD1. CDR1 is LNHNV, CDR2 YYDKDF, per germline (reference sequence). CDR3 length: 17 amino acids. The V gene end was trimmed by 6 bases and the J gene end by 4 bases; junction bases not matched to a gene: 17. The CDR3 region has the DNA TGTGCCACCAGTATTGGAGGAACAGGGGACTCACCCTATGGCTACACCTTC. Translated: CATSIGGTGDSPYGYTF.

The chain links TRBV3-1 to TRBJ2-7; TRBD2 agrees at 7 bases. The CDR3 runs 15 residues. Looked up from germline, CDR1 is LGHDT and CDR2 is YNNKEL (reference sequence). Trimming removed 1 base from V and 5 bases from J; junction bases left unmatched: 8. CDR3 loop: CASSQGGGRVHEQYF. The DNA of the CDR3 is TGTGCCAGCAGCCAAGGGGGAGGGCGAGTCCACGAGCAGTACTTC.

This clonotype was seen ten or more times. This sequence joins TRBV10-3 and TRBJ1-3; D not certain. Germline CDR1 and CDR2: ENHRY and SYGVKD. The V and J ends lost 11 bases and 0 bases respectively, with 11 bases between them. CDR3 length equals 13 residues. The DNA for the CDR3 is TGTGCCGTCGGGCCCGGCTCTGGAAACACCATATATTTT. Residues: CAVGPGSGNTIYF.

The chain combines TRBV10-3 with TRBJ2-5; TRBD1 matches at 7 bases. The trim removed 3 bases at V and 2 bases at J, leaving 3 bases unmatched. The germline V gene encodes CDR1 ENHRY and CDR2 SYGVKD. This CDR3 contains 14 residues. The CDR3 region has the DNA TGTGCCATCAGTGACGGGACAGCTCAAGAGACCCAGTACTTC. Translation gives CAISDGTAQETQYF.

The chain has TRBV27 and TRBJ2-2, with no clear D. The germline V gene encodes CDR1 MNHEY and CDR2 SMNVEV (reference sequence). The CDR3 loop spans 14 amino acids. V was pared by 4 bases and J by 5 bases, with 11 bases between. The CDR3 sequence is CASSSSGGTGELFF. The DNA of the CDR3 is TGTGCCAGCAGTTCCTCAGGTGGAACCGGGGAGCTGTTTTTT.

This clonotype has a count of ten or more. J is TRBJ1-6 and V is TRBV3-1, with 8 bases fitting TRBD1. V lost 8 bases to trimming and J lost 7 bases; unmatched junction nucleotides: 7. Germline V lookup: CDR1 LGHDT, CDR2 YNNKEL (reference sequence). The CDR3 is 14 residues long. Written as DNA, the CDR3 is TGTGCCAGCGACAACCGACAGGGGAATTCACCCCTCCACTTT. Encoded protein: CASDNRQGNSPLHF.

There are many counts of this clonotype. The chain couples TRBV20-1 to TRBJ2-7, with no clear D. Germline-derived CDR1 and CDR2 are DFQATT and SNEGSKA (reference sequence). CDR3 length equals 12 residues. Trimming shortened V by 5 bases and J by 5 bases, and 13 bases separated the two germline ends. The CDR3 DNA follows: TGCAGTGCTGGGTATCGGGCTGACGAGCAGTACGTC. Amino acids: CSAGYRADEQYV.

This clonotype was seen at least ten times. The V and J genes are TRBV7-2 and TRBJ2-1; weak D call: TRBD2 (5 bases). CDR1 and CDR2 (germline): SGHTA, FQGNSA. V was trimmed by 5 bases and J by 5 bases, leaving 13 bases between them. The CDR3 totals 14 residues. CDR3 DNA: TGTGCCAGCAGCCCCAAGAGCGGCCACAATGAGCAGTTCTTC. Its protein is CASSPKSGHNEQFF.